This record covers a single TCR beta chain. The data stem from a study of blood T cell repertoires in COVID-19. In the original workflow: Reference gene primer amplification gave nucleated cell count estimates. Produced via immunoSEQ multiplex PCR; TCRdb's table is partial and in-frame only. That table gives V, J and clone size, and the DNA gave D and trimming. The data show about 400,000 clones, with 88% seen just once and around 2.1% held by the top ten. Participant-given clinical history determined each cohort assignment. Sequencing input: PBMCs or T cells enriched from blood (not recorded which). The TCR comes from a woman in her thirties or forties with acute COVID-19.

The CDR3 spells CASSLGEVHEQYF. DNA of the CDR3: TGTGCCAGCAGCCTAGGTGAGGTCCACGAGCAGTACTTC. This sequence joins TRBV3-1 (or the pseudogene TRBV3-2) and TRBJ2-7; D gene uncertain. The CDR3 is made up of 13 amino acids. Trimming took off 4 bases at V and 5 bases at J, with 12 bases between the two ends. Germline lookup yields CDR1 LGHDT and CDR2 YNNKEL (reference sequence).